The sequence of this T cell receptor (beta chain) was determined in a study of shared clonotypes between healthy human individuals. General study findings and limits: On the whole, naive subsets had larger estimated richness than memory subsets had.

The CDR3 loop spans 11 amino acids. Per the germline V gene, CDR1 is SGHRS and CDR2 is YFSETQ. V lost 0 bases, J lost 8 bases, and 3 bases lay in between. This clone was seen more than once but under ten times. The antigen remains undetermined. This sample also contains other DNA sequences that code for the same CDR3. Clones were sequenced by immunoSEQ multiplex PCR, and TCRdb holds only the in-frame ones, with some missing. The sample holds about 1 million clones, 75% to 80% seen once. Sequenced input: memory CD4+ T cells from PBMCs. As to subset: CD45RA-negative fraction. V usage is TRBV5-1 and J usage is TRBJ2-1, with D uncertain. The clonotype comes from a man aged 18-30 years in good health. Some clones in this sample may be carry-over from other donors' samples. In DNA, the CDR3 is TGCGCCAGCAGCTTGGAAGATGAGCAGTTCTTC. It encodes CASSLEDEQFF.